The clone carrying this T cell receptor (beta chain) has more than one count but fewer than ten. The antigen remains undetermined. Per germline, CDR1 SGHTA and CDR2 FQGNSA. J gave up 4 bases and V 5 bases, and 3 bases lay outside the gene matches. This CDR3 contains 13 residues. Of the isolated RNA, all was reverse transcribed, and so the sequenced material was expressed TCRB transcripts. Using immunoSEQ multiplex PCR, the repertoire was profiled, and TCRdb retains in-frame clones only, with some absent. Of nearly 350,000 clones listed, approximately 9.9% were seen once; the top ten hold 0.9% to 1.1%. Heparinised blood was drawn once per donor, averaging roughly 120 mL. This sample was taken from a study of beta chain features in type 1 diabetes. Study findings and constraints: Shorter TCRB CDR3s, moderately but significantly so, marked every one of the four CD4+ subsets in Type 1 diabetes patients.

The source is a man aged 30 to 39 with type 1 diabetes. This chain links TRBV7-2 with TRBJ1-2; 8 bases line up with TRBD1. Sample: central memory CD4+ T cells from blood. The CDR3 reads CASSDTGGYGYTF. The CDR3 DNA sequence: TGTGCCAGCAGCGATACAGGGGGCTATGGCTACACCTTC.